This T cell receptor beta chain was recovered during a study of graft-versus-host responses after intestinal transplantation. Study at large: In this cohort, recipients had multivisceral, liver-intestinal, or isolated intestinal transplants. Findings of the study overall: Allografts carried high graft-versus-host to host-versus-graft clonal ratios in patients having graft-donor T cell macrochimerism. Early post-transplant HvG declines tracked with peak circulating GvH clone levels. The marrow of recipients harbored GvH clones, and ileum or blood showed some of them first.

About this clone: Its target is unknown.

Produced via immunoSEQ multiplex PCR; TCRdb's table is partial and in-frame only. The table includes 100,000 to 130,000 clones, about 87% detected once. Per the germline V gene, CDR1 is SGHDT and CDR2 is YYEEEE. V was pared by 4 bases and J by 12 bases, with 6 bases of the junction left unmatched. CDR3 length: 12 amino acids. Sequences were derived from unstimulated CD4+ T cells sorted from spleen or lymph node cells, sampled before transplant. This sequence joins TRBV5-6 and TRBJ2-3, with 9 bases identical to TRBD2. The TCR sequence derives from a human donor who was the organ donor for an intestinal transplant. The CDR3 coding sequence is TGTGCCAGCAGCGGAAGCGGGGGGCCCCAGTATTTT. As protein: CASSGSGGPQYF.